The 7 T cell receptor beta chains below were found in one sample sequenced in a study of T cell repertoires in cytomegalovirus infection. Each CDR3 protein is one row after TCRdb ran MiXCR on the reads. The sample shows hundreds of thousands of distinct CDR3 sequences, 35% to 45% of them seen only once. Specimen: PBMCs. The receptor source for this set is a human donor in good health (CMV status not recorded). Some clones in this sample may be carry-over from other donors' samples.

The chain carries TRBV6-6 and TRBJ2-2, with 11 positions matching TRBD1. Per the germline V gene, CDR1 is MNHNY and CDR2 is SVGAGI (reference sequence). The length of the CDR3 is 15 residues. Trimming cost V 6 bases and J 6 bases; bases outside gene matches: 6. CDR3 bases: TGTGCCAGCAGGCCGGGACAGGGGGTCTCCGGGGAGCTGTTTTTT. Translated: CASRPGQGVSGELFF.

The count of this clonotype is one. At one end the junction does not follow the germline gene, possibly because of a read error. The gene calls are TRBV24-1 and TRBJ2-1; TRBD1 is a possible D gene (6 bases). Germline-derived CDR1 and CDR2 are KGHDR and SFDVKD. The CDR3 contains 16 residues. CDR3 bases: TGTGCCACCAGAGATTACGGAAGACAGGTCATAAATGAGCAGTTCTTC. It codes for CATRDYGRQVINEQFF.

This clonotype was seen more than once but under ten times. CDR3 amino acids: CASRRGQVGFYTF. CDR3 DNA: TGTGCCAGCAGGAGGGGACAGGTGGGGTTCTACACCTTC. V is TRBV27 and J is TRBJ1-2, with 8 bases fitting TRBD1. The junction had 10 bases not matched to a gene; V was cut back by 6 bases and J by 10 bases. This CDR3 has 13 amino acids. CDR1 MNHEY and CDR2 SMNVEV come from the germline V gene (reference sequence).

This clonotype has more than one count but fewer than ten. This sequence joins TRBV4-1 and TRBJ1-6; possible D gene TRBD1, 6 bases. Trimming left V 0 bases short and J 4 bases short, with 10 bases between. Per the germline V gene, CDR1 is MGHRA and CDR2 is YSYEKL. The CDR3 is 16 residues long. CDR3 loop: CASSQDRGSYNSPLHF. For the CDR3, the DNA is TGCGCCAGCAGCCAAGACAGGGGCTCTTATAATTCACCCCTCCACTTT.

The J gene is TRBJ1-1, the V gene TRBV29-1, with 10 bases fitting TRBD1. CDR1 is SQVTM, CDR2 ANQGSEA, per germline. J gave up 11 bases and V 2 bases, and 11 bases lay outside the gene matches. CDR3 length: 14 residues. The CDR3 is CSVEYGDRGARAFF. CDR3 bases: TGCAGCGTTGAATACGGGGACAGGGGAGCCAGGGCTTTCTTT.

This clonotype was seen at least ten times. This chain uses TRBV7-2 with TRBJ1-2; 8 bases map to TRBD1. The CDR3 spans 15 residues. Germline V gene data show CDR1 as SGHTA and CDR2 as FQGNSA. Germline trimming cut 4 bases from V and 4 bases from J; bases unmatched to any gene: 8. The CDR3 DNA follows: TGTGCCAGCAGCTCGTACAAAACAGGGGGCTATGGCTACACCTTC. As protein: CASSSYKTGGYGYTF.

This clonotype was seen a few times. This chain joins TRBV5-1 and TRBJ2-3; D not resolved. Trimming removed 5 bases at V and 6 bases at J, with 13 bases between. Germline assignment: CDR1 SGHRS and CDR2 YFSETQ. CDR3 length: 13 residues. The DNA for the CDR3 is TGCGCCAGCAGTTCGGAAAGTGCCGATACGCAGTATTTT. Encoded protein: CASSSESADTQYF.